The 5 T cell receptor beta chains below come from one sample, sequenced in a study of post-analysis software for immune sequencing data. cDNA libraries of TCR beta carried unique molecular identifiers. TCRdb used MiXCR to reprocess the PCR reads, holding one entry per CDR3 protein. The data hold a few hundred thousand distinct CDR3 sequences, with approximately 33% observed a single time. Study-wide findings and caveats: TRBV5-6, TRBV5-1 and TRBV20-1 were among 4 or 5 TRBV segments more frequent in patients than controls.

These receptors lack a known antigen. The specimen sequenced was blood. Source of these receptors: a girl aged 10 to 17 with multiple sclerosis.

The rearrangement joins TRBV3-1 to TRBJ1-2; no clear D. CDR1 LGHDT and CDR2 YNNKEL come from the germline V gene (reference sequence). Trimming shortened V by 3 bases and J by 10 bases, and 18 bases separated the two germline ends. This CDR3 contains 14 residues. CDR3 region: CASSQSLSRGDYTF. The CDR3 region has the DNA TGTGCCAGCAGCCAGAGTTTGTCCCGGGGTGACTACACCTTC. Looking up the rest from reference TRBV3-1 and TRBJ1-2 gives the full variable domain: DTAVSQTPKYLVTQMGNDKSIKCEQNLGHDTMYWYKQDSKKFLKIMFSYNNKELIINETVPNRFSPKSPDKAHLNLHINSLELGDSAVYFCASSQSLSRGDYTFGSGTRLTVV.

This clonotype has more than one count but fewer than ten. This rearrangement joins TRBV10-3 to TRBJ2-5; 8 bases are a match to TRBD2. Per germline, CDR1 ENHRY and CDR2 SYGVKD. The CDR3 consists of 18 residues. V was pared by 6 bases and J by 3 bases, with 18 bases of the junction left unmatched. The CDR3 sequence is CAISSTTAPVSGEETQYF. CDR3 nucleotide sequence: TGTGCCATCAGCTCAACCACGGCCCCGGTTAGCGGGGAAGAGACCCAGTACTTC.

V gene TRBV12-3 or TRBV12-4 combines with J gene TRBJ1-6, with D uncertain. The CDR3 runs to 13 residues. Trimming pared 8 bases from V and 8 bases from J, leaving 13 bases between. In DNA, the CDR3 is TGTGCCAGCTCAACTCACGACGATTCACCCCTCCACTTT. Amino acid sequence: CASSTHDDSPLHF.

The chain combines TRBV10-2 with TRBJ1-5; D may be TRBD1 (5 bases). This CDR3 has 17 amino acids. Trimming took 3 bases from V and 2 from J, leaving 17 bases between them. Germline loops: CDR1 WSHSY, CDR2 SAAADI. The CDR3 DNA reads TGCGCCAGCAGTGACTTACGGGTAGGGGCGGGCAATCAGCCCCAGCATTTT. Protein sequence: CASSDLRVGAGNQPQHF.

There are a few counts of this clonotype. The chain combines TRBV7-9 with TRBJ1-4; D is unresolved. V lost 5 bases and J lost 7, with 8 bases in between. Germline V CDR1 and CDR2: SEHNR, FQNEAQ (reference sequence). The CDR3 has 12 amino acids. In DNA, the CDR3 is TGTGCCAGCAGCCCCAGACCTGAAAAACTGTTTTTT. Translating gives CASSPRPEKLFF.